Presented here are 20 T cell receptor beta chains from one specimen sequenced in a study of T cell repertoires in cytomegalovirus infection. TCRdb analysed the reads with MiXCR anew, one entry per CDR3 protein. The table shows about 770,000 distinct CDR3 sequences, with about 28% occurring only once. These receptors have no identified antigens. The source was cultured CD8+ T cells from PBMCs, collected from culture after CMV antigen stimulation. These receptors originate from a human donor in good health (CMV status not recorded). Some clones in this sample may be carry-over from other donors' samples.

The chain employs TRBV11-2 and TRBJ2-1; a possible D gene is TRBD2 (5 bases). The germline V gene encodes CDR1 SGHAT and CDR2 FQNNGV. The ends were cut back, 4 bases at V and 7 bases at J, with 17 bases in the middle. The CDR3 has 15 amino acids. The CDR3 region is CASSSGGGLPNEQFF. The CDR3 DNA sequence: TGTGCCAGCAGCTCCGGAGGAGGACTCCCAAATGAGCAGTTCTTC. The full variable domain, rest sourced from reference TRBV11-2 and TRBJ2-1, is EAGVAQSPRYKIIEKRQSVAFWCNPISGHATLYWYQQILGQGPKLLIQFQNNGVVDDSQLPKDRFSAERLKGVDSTLKIQPAKLEDSAVYLCASSSGGGLPNEQFFGPGTRLTVL.

The chain recombines TRBV7-6 with TRBJ2-7; unclear D gene. CDR3 size: 13 residues. The germline V gene encodes CDR1 SGHVS and CDR2 FNYEAQ. V lost 5 bases and J lost 7, with 15 bases in between. The CDR3 region has the DNA TGTGCCAGCAGCGGTTATAGGCTGGGGGAGCAGTACGTC. Encoded protein: CASSGYRLGEQYV.

This clonotype was seen more than once but under ten times. The CDR3 region is CASSISTDYGYTF. The CDR3 DNA follows: TGTGCCAGTAGTATTTCGACAGACTATGGCTACACCTTC. The chain is built from TRBV19 and TRBJ1-2, with D tentatively TRBD1 (5 bases). Trimming shortened V by 3 bases and J by 3 bases, and 8 bases separated the two germline ends. The CDR3 runs 13 residues. CDR1 and CDR2 from the germline V gene are LNHDA and SQIVND (reference sequence).

This chain links TRBV10-3 with TRBJ2-4; D is tentatively TRBD1 or TRBD2 (5 bases each). The CDR3 extends over 15 amino acids. Trimming left V 2 bases short and J 3 bases short, with 11 bases between. Germline V CDR1 and CDR2: ENHRY, SYGVKD. The CDR3 DNA sequence: TGTGCCATCAGTGAGGAGGGGTTCGGCAAAAACATTCAGTACTTC. Its translation: CAISEEGFGKNIQYF.

The rearrangement links TRBV6-5 to TRBJ1-6; D gene ambiguous. With 1 base removed from V and 8 bases from J, the gap between germline ends came to 6 bases. The CDR3 consists of 13 residues. Germline V gene sequence: CDR1 MNHEY, CDR2 SVGAGI. This CDR3 is CASSYLGDSPLHF. CDR3 bases: TGTGCCAGCAGTTACTTAGGAGATTCACCCCTCCACTTT.

The V gene is TRBV7-6, the J gene TRBJ1-1; 8 bases are shared with TRBD1. This CDR3 region has 13 residues. CDR1 and CDR2 from the germline V gene are SGHVS and FNYEAQ. The V segment lost 2 bases and the J segment 7 bases; nucleotides outside the gene matches: 3. The CDR3 loop is CASSLSGGREAFF. Written as DNA, the CDR3 is TGTGCCAGCAGCTTATCAGGGGGCCGTGAAGCTTTCTTT.

This chain uses TRBV12-3 or TRBV12-4 with TRBJ2-2; D perhaps matches TRBD1 (6 bases). Between the trimmed V and J ends, which lost 5 bases and 4 bases, there was a span of 17 bases. CDR3 length: 16 amino acids. CDR3 bases: TGTGCCAGCAGTCTAGGACAGTCCTGGGGCACCGGGGAGCTGTTTTTT. This translates into CASSLGQSWGTGELFF.

This clonotype occurred a few times. The chain combines TRBV6-6 with TRBJ2-1; D might be TRBD1 or TRBD2, each matching 6 bases. CDR1 is MNHNY and CDR2 is SVGAGI in the germline V gene (reference sequence). This CDR3 comprises 13 residues. Trimming removed 2 bases at V and 8 bases at J, with 10 bases between. In DNA form, the CDR3 reads TGTGCCAGCAGTTACGGGGGGCTCCATGAGCAGTTCTTC. Protein: CASSYGGLHEQFF.

CDR3 DNA sequence: TGTGCCAGTAGTATAAGGTCGGGTCAGGCTGAAGCTTTCTTT. Translated, it gives CASSIRSGQAEAFF. The rearrangement links TRBV19 to TRBJ1-1; D gene unclear. The V end was cut by 2 bases, the J end by 6 bases, with 13 bases between. The CDR3 runs to 14 residues. CDR1 is LNHDA and CDR2 is SQIVND in the germline V gene (reference sequence).

The chain is built from TRBV7-2 and TRBJ2-7, with no clear D. The ends were cut back, 5 bases at V and 6 bases at J, with 14 bases in the middle. Germline-derived CDR1 and CDR2 are SGHTA and FQGNSA. This CDR3 contains 13 residues. The CDR3 loop reads CASSPDMFFEQYV. CDR3 in DNA: TGTGCCAGCAGCCCCGACATGTTCTTCGAGCAGTACGTC.

At least ten counts were recorded for this clonotype. Here the CDR3 reads CASSSTNRGIAYEQYF. The CDR3 DNA is TGTGCCAGCAGCTCGACTAACAGGGGGATCGCCTACGAGCAGTACTTC. The J gene is TRBJ2-7, the V gene TRBV7-9; 8 nucleotides line up with TRBD1. V shed 4 bases, J shed 2 bases, and the junction held 10 bases outside the gene matches. In germline, CDR1 is SEHNR, CDR2 FQNEAQ (reference sequence). The CDR3 has 16 amino acids.

This clonotype was seen a few times. This chain connects TRBV2 to TRBJ2-3; TRBD2 is a possible D gene (5 bases). The germline CDR1 and CDR2 sequences are SNHLY and FYNNEI. V gave up 0 bases and J gave up 6 bases, with 13 bases separating them. The CDR3 covers 15 residues. The CDR3 protein is CASSEAGTTRDTQYF. The CDR3, as DNA: TGTGCCAGCAGTGAAGCTGGAACTACTAGGGATACGCAGTATTTT.

The V call is TRBV27, the J call TRBJ1-1; 7 bases align to TRBD1. The CDR3 contains 13 residues. V gave up 7 bases and J gave up 5 bases; unmatched junction bases: 7. Germline CDR1 is MNHEY and CDR2 is SMNVEV (reference sequence). In nucleotides, the CDR3 is TGTGCCAGCACGTCCAGGGGGGAGACTGAAGCTTTCTTT. It encodes CASTSRGETEAFF.

V usage is TRBV6-1 and J usage is TRBJ2-2, with D unclear. V dropped 10 bases and J dropped 7 bases, with 22 bases sitting between them. The CDR3 length is 15 residues. Germline values: CDR1 MNHNS, CDR2 SASEGT. Here the CDR3 DNA reads TGTGCCAACCTTGGGTGGGCGGTCAAGGACGGGGAGCTGTTTTTT. Its translation is CANLGWAVKDGELFF.

This clonotype was picked up a small number of times. J is TRBJ1-3 and V is TRBV5-1; D might be TRBD1 (5 bases). Trimming removed 4 bases from V and 0 bases from J, with 20 bases in between. The CDR3 runs 18 residues. Per the germline V gene, CDR1 is SGHRS and CDR2 is YFSETQ. CDR3 sequence: CASSLDGGRDSSGNTIYF. The CDR3 DNA follows: TGCGCCAGCAGCCTGGATGGGGGACGTGATTCCTCTGGAAACACCATATATTTT.

The chain couples TRBV7-6 to TRBJ1-1; no clear D gene. V dropped 2 bases and J dropped 5 bases, with 15 bases sitting between them. The CDR3 is 15 amino acids. Germline V gene data show CDR1 as SGHVS and CDR2 as FNYEAQ. CDR3 nucleotides: TGTGCCAGCAGCTTATCGGGTGACCCCTGGACTGAAGCTTTCTTT. It is translated as CASSLSGDPWTEAFF. The variable domain in full, completed from reference TRBV7-6 and TRBJ1-1, reads GAGVSQSPRYKVTKRGQDVALRCDPISGHVSLYWYRQALGQGPEFLTYFNYEAQQDKSGLPNDRFSAERPEGSISTLTIQRTEQRDSAMYRCASSLSGDPWTEAFFGQGTRLTVV.

The chain has TRBV28 and TRBJ2-3; 9 bases match TRBD2. Germline V gives CDR1 MDHEN, CDR2 SYDVKM. The CDR3 is made up of 15 amino acids. V shed 6 bases, J shed 6 bases, and the junction held 10 bases outside the gene matches. This chain's CDR3 is CASRDLLAGMDTQYF. DNA for the CDR3: TGTGCCAGCAGAGATCTTCTAGCGGGGATGGATACGCAGTATTTT.

The chain links TRBV28 to TRBJ2-7; D is unclear. CDR3 size: 14 residues. CDR1 MDHEN and CDR2 SYDVKM come from the germline V gene. Trimming removed 3 bases at V and 2 bases at J, with 11 bases between. The CDR3 region has the DNA TGTGCCAGCAGTTTTTGGACGGTAGCCTACGAGCAGTACGTC. Encoded protein: CASSFWTVAYEQYV.

This clonotype was seen ten or more times. The V call is TRBV7-2, the J call TRBJ2-5; a possible D gene is TRBD2 (5 bases). There are 18 residues in the CDR3. Germline V gene lookup returns CDR1 SGHTA and CDR2 FQGNSA. Between the trimmed V and J ends, which lost 1 base and 4 bases, there was a span of 22 bases. CDR3 coding DNA: TGTGCCAGCAGCTTAGTTAATTACGGAAAGCGGAACCTAGAGACCCAGTACTTC. Amino acids: CASSLVNYGKRNLETQYF.

The J gene is TRBJ1-1, the V gene TRBV27, with 8 bases matching TRBD1. The trim removed 3 bases at V and 3 bases at J, leaving 3 bases unmatched. CDR1 MNHEY and CDR2 SMNVEV come from the germline V gene (reference sequence). The CDR3 totals 14 residues. CDR3 sequence: CASSFRDRYTEAFF. DNA of the CDR3: TGTGCCAGCAGTTTCCGGGACAGGTACACTGAAGCTTTCTTT.